Each of the 30 T cell receptor beta chains below was sequenced from the same sample in a study of Graves' ophthalmopathy and Graves' hyperthyroidism. The sequenced template was RNA, covering the TCR beta CDR3 region. Second-round multiplex PCR came after first-round RT-PCR with HTBI primers. MiXCR, run by TCRdb on the multiplex PCR reads, gives a single entry per CDR3 protein. The data show around 340,000 distinct CDR3 sequences, under 20% seen once. Sequences were obtained from peripheral blood. The receptors were sampled from an adult man with Graves' ophthalmopathy.

In its sample, this clonotype was seen many times. The chain employs TRBV6-1 and TRBJ2-5, with 13 bases aligning to TRBD2. The CDR3 has 17 amino acids. CDR1 and CDR2 (germline): MNHNS, SASEGT. The trim removed 6 bases at V and 2 bases at J, leaving 9 bases unmatched. The CDR3 DNA reads as TGTGCCAGCAGGGGGACTAGCGGGAACCCGTGGCAAGAGACCCAGTACTTC. Amino acids: CASRGTSGNPWQETQYF.

The table lists this clonotype with many counts. The V and J genes are TRBV5-1 and TRBJ1-1; a weak D match, TRBD1 (5 bases). V gave up 4 bases and J gave up 3 bases, with 10 bases separating them. CDR1 and CDR2 from the germline V gene are SGHRS and YFSETQ. The CDR3 has 13 residues. The chain's CDR3 is CASSKWGYTEAFF. In DNA, the CDR3 is TGCGCCAGCAGCAAGTGGGGGTACACTGAAGCTTTCTTT. The full variable domain, in which reference TRBV5-1 and TRBJ1-1 provide the parts outside the CDR3, is KAGVTQTPRYLIKTRGQQVTLSCSPISGHRSVSWYQQTPGQGLQFLFEYFSETQRNKGNFPGRFSGRQFSNSRSEMNVSTLELGDSALYLCASSKWGYTEAFFGQGTRLTVV.

There are a few counts of this clonotype. Possible read error: a much larger clone is one base away. The chain uses TRBV4-1 and TRBJ1-5, with D unclear. Trimming took 8 bases from V and 2 from J, leaving 10 bases between them. This CDR3 contains 13 residues. The germline gives CDR1 MGHRA, CDR2 YSYEKL. The CDR3 DNA reads TGCGCCAGCCCGGAGGTGGGCAATCAGCCCCAGCATTTT. It encodes CASPEVGNQPQHF.

The genes are TRBV5-1 and TRBJ2-7; possible D gene TRBD1, 5 bases. Per germline, CDR1 SGHRS and CDR2 YFSETQ. The CDR3 is 15 residues long. V was cut by 0 bases and J by 0 bases, with 10 bases left in between. The CDR3 reads CASSLAQGSSYEQYF. CDR3 coding DNA: TGCGCCAGCAGCTTGGCTCAGGGATCCTCCTACGAGCAGTACTTC.

This clonotype was picked up many times. This CDR3 reads CASSRVSPNYGYTF. The CDR3 DNA follows: TGTGCCAGCAGCCGCGTCTCCCCAAACTATGGCTACACCTTC. The V and J genes are TRBV7-2 and TRBJ1-2; no definite D call. Trimming took 5 bases from V and 2 from J, leaving 12 bases between them. CDR3 size: 14 residues. Germline V gene sequence: CDR1 SGHTA, CDR2 FQGNSA.

This clonotype was seen repeatedly, ten times or more. This chain connects TRBV10-3 to TRBJ1-1; D gene ambiguous. Germline V lookup: CDR1 ENHRY, CDR2 SYGVKD. Trimming removed 2 bases from V and 1 base from J, with 8 bases in between. The CDR3 has 14 residues. The CDR3 nucleotides read TGTGCCATCAGTGAGGTGGGTGGGAACACTGAAGCTTTCTTT. This encodes CAISEVGGNTEAFF.

This clonotype was detected a few times. A much more abundant neighbour one base away suggests this may be a read error. The CDR3 end shows no conserved phenylalanine or tryptophan, and so a read error is likely. The chain carries TRBV2 and TRBJ2-7, with a possible D match to TRBD1 (5 bases). Germline V lookup: CDR1 SNHLY, CDR2 FYNNEI. This CDR3 spans 12 amino acids. The V gene lost 7 bases and the J gene lost 3 bases, with 10 bases spanning the gap. The CDR3 region is CASTPQGYEQYL. The CDR3 DNA is TGTGCCAGCACCCCCCAGGGCTACGAGCAGTACCTC.

The chain carries TRBV7-2 and TRBJ2-5, with a tentative D call TRBD2 (6 bases). CDR1 and CDR2 from the germline V gene are SGHTA and FQGNSA. This CDR3 region has 12 residues. Between the trimmed V and J ends, which lost 7 bases and 5 bases, there was a span of 11 bases. Here the CDR3 DNA reads TGTGCCAGCATTCAAGGGACTGAGACCCAGTACTTC. Amino acid sequence: CASIQGTETQYF.

This clonotype was observed at least ten times. The chain couples TRBV6-5 to TRBJ1-6; no clear D gene. The CDR3 runs to 15 residues. V was pared by 6 bases and J by 0 bases, with 9 bases between. CDR1 and CDR2 from the germline V gene are MNHEY and SVGAGI. The CDR3 sequence: CASRVHGSYNSPLHF. The CDR3 DNA reads TGTGCCAGCAGGGTGCACGGCTCCTATAATTCACCCCTCCACTTT.

At least ten counts were recorded for this clonotype. The CDR3 is CASSIKADRAGSYEQYF. DNA for the CDR3: TGTGCCAGCAGCATAAAAGCGGACAGGGCCGGCTCCTACGAGCAGTACTTC. The rearrangement joins TRBV11-2 to TRBJ2-7; 8 bases agree with TRBD1. Trimming cost V 5 bases and J 0 bases; bases outside gene matches: 12. Germline V gene data show CDR1 as SGHAT and CDR2 as FQNNGV. This CDR3 is built from 17 residues. The full variable domain, in which reference TRBV11-2 and TRBJ2-7 provide the parts outside the CDR3, is EAGVAQSPRYKIIEKRQSVAFWCNPISGHATLYWYQQILGQGPKLLIQFQNNGVVDDSQLPKDRFSAERLKGVDSTLKIQPAKLEDSAVYLCASSIKADRAGSYEQYFGPGTRLTVT.

This clonotype was observed at least ten times. The genes are TRBV4-1 and TRBJ2-7; maybe TRBD1 (6 bases). Germline V gene lookup returns CDR1 MGHRA and CDR2 YSYEKL. The CDR3 is made up of 14 amino acids. V lost 0 bases, J lost 3 bases, and 9 bases lay in between. The CDR3 here is CASSQDSRGYEQYF. The CDR3, as DNA: TGCGCCAGCAGCCAAGACAGCAGGGGCTACGAGCAGTACTTC.

This clonotype has ten or more counts. The rearrangement links TRBV6-1 to TRBJ1-1; no clear D. Germline CDR1 reads MNHNS; CDR2 reads SASEGT. Trimming pared 9 bases from V and 0 bases from J, leaving 14 bases between. The CDR3 totals 14 residues. This CDR3 reads CASKIPGLNTEAFF. The CDR3 DNA reads TGTGCCAGTAAAATTCCGGGATTGAACACTGAAGCTTTCTTT.

This clonotype was seen repeatedly, ten times or more. CDR3 sequence (DNA): TGTGCCAGCAGTAGCGTGACAGGACAAGAGACCCAGTACTTC. It codes for CASSSVTGQETQYF. The V and J genes are TRBV4-2 and TRBJ2-5; a weak D match, TRBD1 (6 bases). The CDR3 consists of 14 residues. Deletions cut 6 bases from V and 2 bases from J, with 13 bases between. Germline CDR1 is LGHNA and CDR2 is YNFKEQ.

This clonotype has at least ten counts. This chain joins TRBV20-1 and TRBJ1-1; 7 positions match TRBD1. CDR3 length equals 13 residues. Per germline, CDR1 DFQATT and CDR2 SNEGSKA (reference sequence). The CDR3 loop reads CRAEGTENTEAFF. In DNA form, the CDR3 reads TGCAGAGCCGAGGGGACAGAGAACACTGAAGCTTTCTTT.

This clonotype occurred many times. This chain connects TRBV28 to TRBJ1-6, with 8 bases lining up with TRBD1. V lost 8 bases and J lost 7; bases outside the gene matches: 7. This CDR3 is built from 14 residues. Looked up from germline, CDR1 is MDHEN and CDR2 is SYDVKM. The CDR3 nucleotides read TGTGCCAGCGACCAGGGGGCGAAGAATTCACCCCTCCACTTT. This translates into CASDQGAKNSPLHF.

This clonotype was counted many times. The J gene is TRBJ2-5, the V gene TRBV25-1; TRBD2 matches 10 bases. This CDR3 has 16 amino acids. V lost 2 bases, J lost 5 bases, and 8 bases stayed unmatched. Germline V CDR1 and CDR2: MGHDK, SYGVNS. The CDR3 loop is CASSERTSGAVETQYF. The CDR3 DNA reads TGTGCCAGCAGTGAAAGAACTAGCGGGGCTGTGGAGACCCAGTACTTC.

The genes are TRBV13 and TRBJ2-7, with 15 bases identical to TRBD2. The CDR3 covers 20 residues. Per germline, CDR1 PRHDT and CDR2 FYEKMQ (reference sequence). V shed 5 bases and J 0 bases; nucleotides not matched to a gene: 14. The CDR3 is CASSLPPGLAGGTTSYEQYF. The CDR3 DNA sequence: TGTGCCAGCAGCCTCCCACCGGGACTAGCGGGGGGCACAACCTCCTACGAGCAGTACTTC. Complete variable domain (other parts from reference TRBV13 and TRBJ2-7): AAGVIQSPRHLIKEKRETATLKCYPIPRHDTVYWYQQGPGQDPQFLISFYEKMQSDKGSIPDRFSAQQFSDYHSELNMSSLELGDSALYFCASSLPPGLAGGTTSYEQYFGPGTRLTVT.

The chain carries TRBV15 and TRBJ2-7; 7 bases agree with TRBD2. Germline trimming cut 5 bases from V and 3 bases from J; bases unmatched to any gene: 7. Germline V CDR1 and CDR2: LNHNV, YYDKDF (reference sequence). The CDR3 length is 14 residues. The CDR3 protein is CATSRSGQLYEQYF. CDR3 DNA sequence: TGTGCCACCAGCCGTAGCGGGCAGCTCTACGAGCAGTACTTC.

Of note for this clonotype: One junction end disagrees with the germline gene, perhaps due to a read error. The V gene is TRBV6-1, the J gene TRBJ1-6; possible D gene TRBD1, 5 bases. CDR3 size: 13 residues. CDR1 and CDR2 from the germline V gene are MNHNS and SASEGT. The CDR3 loop reads CACRELGGSPLHF. DNA of the CDR3: TGTGCCTGCAGGGAATTGGGTGGTTCACCCCTCCACTTT.

This clonotype was counted ten times or more. CDR3 bases: TGTGCCAGTAGTTCCTCCGGGACAGGGAGATACGAGCAGTACTTC. Its protein is CASSSSGTGRYEQYF. The genes are TRBV19 and TRBJ2-7; 9 bases align to TRBD1. The V gene's germline CDR1 is LNHDA and CDR2 SQIVND (reference sequence). This CDR3 is 15 amino acids long. V lost 5 bases, J lost 4 bases, and 9 bases stayed unmatched.

This clonotype has a handful of counts. The chain recombines TRBV11-2 with TRBJ1-2, with 9 bases fitting TRBD1. CDR3 length equals 16 residues. Trimming removed 4 bases from V and 1 base from J; junction bases left unmatched: 7. Germline assignment: CDR1 SGHAT and CDR2 FQNNGV. The CDR3 spells CASSSGTGFFNYGYTF. The CDR3 DNA reads as TGTGCCAGCAGCTCCGGGACAGGGTTTTTTAACTATGGCTACACCTTC.

The sample holds many counts of this clonotype. V gene TRBV20-1 combines with J gene TRBJ1-6; D perhaps matches TRBD1 (5 bases). Germline CDR1 is DFQATT and CDR2 is SNEGSKA (reference sequence). This CDR3 has 14 amino acids. The V end lost 3 bases, the J end lost 4 bases, and 10 bases lay between the germline ends. CDR3 loop: CSARFREYNSPLHF. The CDR3 DNA reads TGCAGTGCTAGGTTCAGGGAGTATAATTCACCCCTCCACTTT.

This clonotype showed up many times. The chain recombines TRBV6-5 with TRBJ2-7, with D maybe TRBD2 (6 bases). Germline-derived CDR1 and CDR2 are MNHEY and SVGAGI. The length of the CDR3 is 13 residues. Trimming shortened V by 6 bases and J by 2 bases, and 11 bases separated the two germline ends. The CDR3 region has the DNA TGTGCCAGCAGCAGACTAGGGGCCTACGAGCAGTACTTC. Translation: CASSRLGAYEQYF.

This clonotype has ten or more counts. As DNA, the CDR3 is TGCAGTGCAAGGTCGGGGCCAGAGCAGTACTTC. Its translation: CSARSGPEQYF. The V gene is TRBV20-1, the J gene TRBJ2-7; D is tentatively TRBD1 or TRBD2 (5 bases each). The germline V gene encodes CDR1 DFQATT and CDR2 SNEGSKA (reference sequence). Trimming left V 6 bases short and J 7 bases short, with 13 bases between. There are 11 residues in the CDR3.

As concerns this clonotype: The CDR3 ends on some other residue instead of the conserved phenylalanine or tryptophan, so this is likely a read error. The gene calls are TRBV2 and TRBJ2-2; 8 bases are a match to TRBD1. Germline CDR1 reads SNHLY; CDR2 reads FYNNEI. The CDR3 length is 16 residues. With V trimmed by 2 bases and J by 7 bases, 9 bases remained unmatched. In DNA form, the CDR3 reads TGTGCCAGCAGTGAAAGAGCAGGGGGCGCGGTCGGGGAGCTGTTTATT. Amino acid sequence: CASSERAGGAVGELFI.

This clonotype was picked up many times. The chain is built from TRBV13 and TRBJ2-7; no definite D call. The CDR3 runs to 15 residues. V lost 6 bases and J lost 6, with 21 bases in between. Germline CDR1 is PRHDT and CDR2 is FYEKMQ (reference sequence). CDR3 protein: CASSQNPGVVGEQYF. The CDR3, as DNA: TGTGCCAGCAGTCAAAACCCCGGAGTTGTAGGCGAGCAGTACTTC.

This clonotype was detected many times. This sequence joins TRBV7-8 and TRBJ2-7, with 7 bases fitting TRBD1. The CDR3 runs 15 residues. Germline V gene data show CDR1 as SGHVS and CDR2 as FQNEAQ. V gave up 2 bases and J gave up 5 bases; unmatched junction bases: 9. The CDR3, as DNA: TGTGCCAGCAGCTTACGACAGGGATCCCCCCACGAGCAGTACTTC. Translating it yields CASSLRQGSPHEQYF.

The rearrangement joins TRBV6-1 to TRBJ1-5; a possible D gene is TRBD1 (5 bases). This CDR3 contains 15 residues. V was pared by 6 bases and J by 0 bases, with 12 bases between. Germline V gene data show CDR1 as MNHNS and CDR2 as SASEGT. The CDR3 region is CASRLWDDSNQPQHF. The CDR3, as DNA: TGTGCCAGCAGGCTATGGGACGATAGCAATCAGCCCCAGCATTTT.

This clonotype has a count of ten or more. This rearrangement joins TRBV7-2 to TRBJ1-3; D not resolved. The germline V and J ends were trimmed by 5 bases and 0 bases, with 11 bases remaining between them. CDR1 is SGHTA and CDR2 is FQGNSA in the germline V gene. The CDR3 spans 15 residues. The CDR3 nucleotides are TGTGCCAGCAGCCTCCGGGCCTCCTCTGGAAACACCATATATTTT. Encoded protein: CASSLRASSGNTIYF. The full variable domain, rest sourced from reference TRBV7-2 and TRBJ1-3, is GAGVSQSPSNKVTEKGKDVELRCDPISGHTALYWYRQSLGQGLEFLIYFQGNSAPDKSGLPSDRFSAERTGGSVSTLTIQRTQQEDSAVYLCASSLRASSGNTIYFGEGSWLTVV.

This clonotype was seen ten or more times. J is TRBJ2-5 and V is TRBV18; no clear D gene. The V end was cut by 1 base, the J end by 3 bases, with 3 bases between. Germline CDR1 reads KGHSH; CDR2 reads LQKENI. The CDR3 consists of 12 residues. CDR3 sequence (DNA): TGTGCCAGCTCACCACTTAAAGAGACCCAGTACTTC. Translated: CASSPLKETQYF.